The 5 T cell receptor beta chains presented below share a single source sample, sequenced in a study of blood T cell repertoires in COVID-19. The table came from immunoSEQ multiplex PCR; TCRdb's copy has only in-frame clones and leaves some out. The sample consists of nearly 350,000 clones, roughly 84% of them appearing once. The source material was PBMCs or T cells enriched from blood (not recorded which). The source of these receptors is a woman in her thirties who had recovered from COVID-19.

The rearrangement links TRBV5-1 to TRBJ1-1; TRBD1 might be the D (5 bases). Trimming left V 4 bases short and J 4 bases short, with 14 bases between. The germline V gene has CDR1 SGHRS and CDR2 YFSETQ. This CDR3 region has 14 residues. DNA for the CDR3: TGCGCCAGCAGCGGACCAGGGTTGAGCACTGAAGCTTTCTTT. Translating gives CASSGPGLSTEAFF.

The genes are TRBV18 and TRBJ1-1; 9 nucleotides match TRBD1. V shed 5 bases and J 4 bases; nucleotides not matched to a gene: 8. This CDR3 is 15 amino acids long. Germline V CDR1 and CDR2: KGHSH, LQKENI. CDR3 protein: CASSTAGTGTTEAFF. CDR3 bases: TGTGCCAGCTCAACCGCCGGGACAGGGACCACTGAAGCTTTCTTT.

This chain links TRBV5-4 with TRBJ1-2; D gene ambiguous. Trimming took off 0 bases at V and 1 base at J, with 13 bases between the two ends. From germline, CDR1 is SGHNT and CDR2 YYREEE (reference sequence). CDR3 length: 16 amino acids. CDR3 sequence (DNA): TGTGCCAGCAGCTTGGCCAGGCCGGGGTATAACTATGGCTACACCTTC. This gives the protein CASSLARPGYNYGYTF. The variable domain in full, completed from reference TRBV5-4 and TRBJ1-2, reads ETGVTQSPTHLIKTRGQQVTLRCSSQSGHNTVSWYQQALGQGPQFIFQYYREEENGRGNFPPRFSGLQFPNYSSELNVNALELDDSALYLCASSLARPGYNYGYTFGSGTRLTVV.

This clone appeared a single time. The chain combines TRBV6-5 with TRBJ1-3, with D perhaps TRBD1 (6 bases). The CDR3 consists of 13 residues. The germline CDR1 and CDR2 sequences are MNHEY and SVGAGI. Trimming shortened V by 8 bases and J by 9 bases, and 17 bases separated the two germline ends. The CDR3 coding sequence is TGTGCCAGCTCCGAAACAGGGCGTCCCACCATATATTTT. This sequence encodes CASSETGRPTIYF.

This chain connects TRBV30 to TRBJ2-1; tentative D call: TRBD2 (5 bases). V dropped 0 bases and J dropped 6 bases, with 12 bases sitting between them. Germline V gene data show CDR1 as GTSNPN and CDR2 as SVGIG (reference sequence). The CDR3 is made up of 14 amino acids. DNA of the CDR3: TGTGCCTGGAGTGTGTCCCTGACTATCAATGAGCAGTTCTTC. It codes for CAWSVSLTINEQFF.